This paragraph reports one TCR beta chain. The data belong to a study of blood T cell repertoires in COVID-19. Background on the study: The origin of the acute and convalescent COVID-19 samples was the United States, Italy and Spain.

CDR1 and CDR2 from the germline V gene are LNHNV and YYDKDF (reference sequence). V gave up 5 bases and J gave up 2 bases, with 16 bases separating them. CDR3 size: 15 residues. Authors' analysis steps: Amplification with reference gene primers provided the estimates of nucleated cell counts. Assay: immunoSEQ multiplex PCR; the TCRdb copy retains only in-frame clones and omits some. V and J calls and clone size follow that table, whereas D and trimming were derived from the DNA. The sample lists some 220,000 clones, over 75% seen once, with around 5.5% in the top ten. The chain recombines TRBV15 with TRBJ2-7; TRBD1 might be the D (6 bases). Sequencing was done on a sample of peripheral blood. This TCR was recovered from a middle-aged man with COVID-19, enrolled during active disease. The CDR3 spells CATSPRGTPTYEQYF. CDR3 DNA: TGTGCCACCAGCCCCCGTGGGACACCAACCTACGAGCAGTACTTC. Using reference TRBV15 and TRBJ2-7 for the parts outside the CDR3, the full variable domain is DAMVIQNPRYQVTQFGKPVTLSCSQTLNHNVMYWYQQKSSQAPKLLFHYYDKDFNNEADTPDNFQSRRPNTSFCFLDIRSPGLGDTAMYLCATSPRGTPTYEQYFGPGTRLTVT.